The T cell receptor beta chain described here comes from a study of blood T cells in healthy people across ages. Study-level results: Diversity estimates drawn from one million T cells were deemed underestimates. Across the age range, TCR beta diversity per million T cells fell in a roughly linear way. In long-lived donors, naive CD4+ cell counts and diversity exceeded those of aged donors.

The use of a sample-barcoded 5' primer and a J-beta primer mix characterized a second PCR of roughly 6 to 11 cycles. TCRdb analysed the 5' RACE reads with MiXCR anew, one entry per CDR3 protein. The repertoire holds roughly 900,000 distinct CDR3 sequences, with about 44% as singletons. Extractions gave at least 5.5 micrograms of total RNA per sample. As to this clonotype: Its cognate antigen is unknown.

The length of the CDR3 is 17 residues. Sequenced input: blood. This chain joins TRBV21-1 and TRBJ1-1. TRBV21-1 has pseudogene status. The receptor was isolated from a man aged 30 to 39 in good health. CDR3 DNA: TGTGCCAGCAGCAAACTAACAGCGACGATAATGAACACTGAAGCTTTCTTT. It is translated as CASSKLTATIMNTEAFF.